Listed below are T cell receptor beta chains from one sample, sequenced in a study of T cell repertoires in cytomegalovirus infection. The antigens these receptors bind are not known. TCRdb called the reads again in MiXCR, with one record for every CDR3 protein. The profile covers under 850,000 distinct CDR3 sequences, with around 30% appearing a single time and 18% taken by the ten largest. The material was cultured PBMCs, obtained from culture after CMV antigen stimulation. The receptors come from a human donor in good health (CMV status not recorded). Some clones in this sample may be carry-over from other donors' samples. Each CDR3 is given without its conserved first and last residue. Fields, in order: J gene, clone size, V gene, CDR3 protein. The size of a clone is reported for some rows only, either as once, few or many, or as a class for expanded clones.

J gene: TRBJ2-3
clone size: NA
V gene: TRBV12-3/TRBV12-4
CDR3 protein: ASSFDRGAAGDTQY

J gene: TRBJ2-7
clone size: NA
V gene: TRBV27
CDR3 protein: ASRRTSGGPSSYEQY

J gene: TRBJ2-5
clone size: NA
V gene: TRBV6-6
CDR3 protein: ASSYSRGGPETQY

J gene: TRBJ2-1
clone size: few
V gene: TRBV7-2
CDR3 protein: ASSLDLQVGEQF

J gene: TRBJ2-1
clone size: NA
V gene: TRBV2
CDR3 protein: ASSVRSSGGAAEQF

J gene: TRBJ1-4
clone size: NA
V gene: TRBV15
CDR3 protein: ATSRRIGNEKLF

J gene: TRBJ1-1
clone size: many
V gene: TRBV7-2
CDR3 protein: ASSLEFQSTEAF

J gene: TRBJ1-1
clone size: NA
V gene: TRBV6-1
CDR3 protein: ASHGVGRPNTEAF

J gene: TRBJ2-5
clone size: few
V gene: TRBV27
CDR3 protein: ASSLFIGQETQY

J gene: TRBJ1-2
clone size: NA
V gene: TRBV19
CDR3 protein: ASKEGQLGYT

J gene: TRBJ2-5
clone size: few
V gene: TRBV11-2
CDR3 protein: ASSLDPIAGGQETQY

J gene: TRBJ1-1
clone size: NA
V gene: TRBV12-3/TRBV12-4
CDR3 protein: ASSSGGGKFQGDF

J gene: TRBJ1-2
clone size: few
V gene: TRBV7-2
CDR3 protein: ASSLRSTSAGGGYT

J gene: TRBJ2-3
clone size: NA
V gene: TRBV4-1
CDR3 protein: ASSQGVFGQRPPNTQY

J gene: TRBJ2-1
clone size: NA
V gene: TRBV6-6
CDR3 protein: ASSYSIDIGLAKSSYNEQF

J gene: TRBJ2-2
clone size: few
V gene: TRBV5-1
CDR3 protein: ASSLEPRTGELF

J gene: TRBJ1-1
clone size: many
V gene: TRBV7-2
CDR3 protein: ASSLAMINTEAF

J gene: TRBJ2-4
clone size: few
V gene: TRBV6-1
CDR3 protein: ASSELTGGGIQY

J gene: TRBJ1-1
clone size: NA
V gene: TRBV4-1
CDR3 protein: ASSHTMAGRVNTEAF

J gene: TRBJ2-1
clone size: NA
V gene: TRBV11-2
CDR3 protein: ASSLAASNSEQF

J gene: TRBJ1-5
clone size: NA
V gene: TRBV6-1
CDR3 protein: ASSDPDSQEPQH

J gene: TRBJ2-5
clone size: NA
V gene: TRBV12-3/TRBV12-4
CDR3 protein: ASSFSGWETQY

J gene: TRBJ1-4
clone size: few
V gene: TRBV7-8
CDR3 protein: ASSLVGRVLF

J gene: TRBJ2-1
clone size: NA
V gene: TRBV6-2/TRBV6-3
CDR3 protein: ASSYPSSTLSGRLNYNEQF

J gene: TRBJ2-7
clone size: NA
V gene: TRBV7-8
CDR3 protein: ASSLAFSNEQY

J gene: TRBJ2-5
clone size: NA
V gene: TRBV7-2
CDR3 protein: ASSSLREAGETQY

J gene: TRBJ1-6
clone size: few
V gene: TRBV6-2/TRBV6-3
CDR3 protein: ASGPTSMGSPLH

J gene: TRBJ2-1
clone size: few
V gene: TRBV11-2
CDR3 protein: ASSIPLAGGLNEQF

J gene: TRBJ2-7
clone size: NA
V gene: TRBV7-9
CDR3 protein: ASSSQGAPLEQY

J gene: TRBJ2-4
clone size: NA
V gene: TRBV11-2
CDR3 protein: ASSFIYGPGADIQY

J gene: TRBJ2-7
clone size: NA
V gene: TRBV7-9
CDR3 protein: ASSLGGDDEQY

J gene: TRBJ2-7
clone size: few
V gene: TRBV20-1
CDR3 protein: SARDRGEAYEQY

J gene: TRBJ2-7
clone size: few
V gene: TRBV10-3
CDR3 protein: AISDPTSGSAYEQY

J gene: TRBJ2-1
clone size: many
V gene: TRBV12-3/TRBV12-4
CDR3 protein: ASSLLRAASEQF

J gene: TRBJ2-1
clone size: NA
V gene: TRBV20-1
CDR3 protein: SARRFDEQF

J gene: TRBJ1-5
clone size: NA
V gene: TRBV30
CDR3 protein: AWSVPGGNQPQH

J gene: TRBJ1-3
clone size: NA
V gene: TRBV29-1
CDR3 protein: SVVLRGIGNTIY

J gene: TRBJ2-5
clone size: few
V gene: TRBV14
CDR3 protein: ASSSTSGGEETQY

J gene: TRBJ1-5
clone size: NA
V gene: TRBV20-1
CDR3 protein: SASAPQEPQH

J gene: TRBJ1-2
clone size: few
V gene: TRBV19
CDR3 protein: ASTDRGSGYGYT

J gene: TRBJ1-2
clone size: few
V gene: TRBV29-1
CDR3 protein: SVEGSDGYT

J gene: TRBJ2-1
clone size: NA
V gene: TRBV20-1
CDR3 protein: SAPTSGTSYNEQF

J gene: TRBJ2-7
clone size: NA
V gene: TRBV18
CDR3 protein: ASSPSSLPGYEQY

J gene: TRBJ2-3
clone size: few
V gene: TRBV28
CDR3 protein: ASSGQTGGEDTQY

J gene: TRBJ2-1
clone size: NA
V gene: TRBV6-1
CDR3 protein: ASRQGALNEQF

J gene: TRBJ2-7
clone size: NA
V gene: TRBV6-1
CDR3 protein: ASSPTSGEPGSYEQY